A single TCR beta chain is shown here with its context. The data were taken from a study of OX40 agonist ivuxolimab in advanced cancers. Produced via immunoSEQ multiplex PCR; TCRdb's table is partial and in-frame only. The sample shows 39,000 or so clones, 65% to 90% of them seen only once. Germline CDR1 reads MNHEY; CDR2 reads SVGAGI. V was trimmed by 2 bases and J by 9 bases, leaving 14 bases between them. This CDR3 is 15 amino acids long. The sequence was obtained from an adult with an advanced solid tumor such as melanoma, head and neck, liver or kidney cancer. The rearrangement joins TRBV6-5 to TRBJ1-6; D is uncertain. Sample: CD4+ or CD8+ T cells sorted from blood, taken in a trial of the OX40 agonist ivuxolimab. The CDR3 region has the DNA TGTGCCAGCAGTTACGAGCATGGGCCAGGTTCACCCCTCCACTTT. Translation gives CASSYEHGPGSPLHF.